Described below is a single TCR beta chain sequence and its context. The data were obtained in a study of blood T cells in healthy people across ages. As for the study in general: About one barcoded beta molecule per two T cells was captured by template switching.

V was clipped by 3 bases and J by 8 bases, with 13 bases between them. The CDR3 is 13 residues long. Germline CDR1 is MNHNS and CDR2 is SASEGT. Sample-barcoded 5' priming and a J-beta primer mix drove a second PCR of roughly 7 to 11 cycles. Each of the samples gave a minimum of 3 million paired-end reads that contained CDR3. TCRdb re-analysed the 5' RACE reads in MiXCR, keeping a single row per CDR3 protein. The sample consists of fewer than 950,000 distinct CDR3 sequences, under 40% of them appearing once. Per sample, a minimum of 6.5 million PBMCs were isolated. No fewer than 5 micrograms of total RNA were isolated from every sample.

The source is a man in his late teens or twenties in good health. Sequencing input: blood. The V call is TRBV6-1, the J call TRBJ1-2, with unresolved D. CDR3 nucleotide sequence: TGTGCCAGCAGTGACCAACGGGATAGGGGCTACACCTTC. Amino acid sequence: CASSDQRDRGYTF.